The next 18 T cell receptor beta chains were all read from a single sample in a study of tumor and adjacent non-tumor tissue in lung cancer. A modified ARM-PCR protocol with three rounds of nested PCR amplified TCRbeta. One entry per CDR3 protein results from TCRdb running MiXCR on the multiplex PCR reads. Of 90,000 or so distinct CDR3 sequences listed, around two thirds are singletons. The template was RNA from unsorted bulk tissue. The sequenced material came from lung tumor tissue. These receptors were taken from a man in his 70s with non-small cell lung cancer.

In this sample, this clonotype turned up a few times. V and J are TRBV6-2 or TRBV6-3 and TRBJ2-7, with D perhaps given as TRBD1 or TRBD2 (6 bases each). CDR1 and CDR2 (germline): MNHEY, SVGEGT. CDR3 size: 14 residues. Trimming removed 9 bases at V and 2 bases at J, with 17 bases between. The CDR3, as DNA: TGTGCCAGTAGCCCTCTCGGGGGCCCCTACGAGCAGTACTTC. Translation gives CASSPLGGPYEQYF.

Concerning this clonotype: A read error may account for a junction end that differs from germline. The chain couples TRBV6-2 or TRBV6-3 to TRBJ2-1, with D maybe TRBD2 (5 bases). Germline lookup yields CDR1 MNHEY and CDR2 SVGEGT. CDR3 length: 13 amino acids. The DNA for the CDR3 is TGTGCCAGCAGTCCAAGACTATTCAATGAGCATCTCTTC. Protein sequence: CASSPRLFNEHLF.

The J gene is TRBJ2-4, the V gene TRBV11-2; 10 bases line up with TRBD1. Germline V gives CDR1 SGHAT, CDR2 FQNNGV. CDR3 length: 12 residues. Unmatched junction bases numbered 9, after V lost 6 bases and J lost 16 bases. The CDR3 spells CASRYMDRGEYF. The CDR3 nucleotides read TGTGCCAGCAGATATATGGACAGGGGGGAATACTTC. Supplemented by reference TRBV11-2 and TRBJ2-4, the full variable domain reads EAGVAQSPRYKIIEKRQSVAFWCNPISGHATLYWYQQILGQGPKLLIQFQNNGVVDDSQLPKDRFSAERLKGVDSTLKIQPAKLEDSAVYLCASRYMDRGEYFGAGTRLSVL.

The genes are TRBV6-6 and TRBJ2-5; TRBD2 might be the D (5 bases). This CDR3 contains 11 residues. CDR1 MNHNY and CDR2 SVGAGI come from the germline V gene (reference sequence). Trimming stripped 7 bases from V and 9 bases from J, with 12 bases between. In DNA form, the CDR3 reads TGTGCCAGCATGCCCGAGGAGGCCCAGTACTTC. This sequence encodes CASMPEEAQYF.

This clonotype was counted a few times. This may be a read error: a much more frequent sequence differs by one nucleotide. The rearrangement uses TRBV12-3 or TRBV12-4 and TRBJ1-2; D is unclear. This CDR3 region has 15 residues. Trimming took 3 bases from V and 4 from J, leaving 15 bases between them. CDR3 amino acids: CASSFPTRASYGYTF. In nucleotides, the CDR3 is TGTGCCAGCAGTTTCCCGACACGAGCTAGCTATGGCTACACCTTC.

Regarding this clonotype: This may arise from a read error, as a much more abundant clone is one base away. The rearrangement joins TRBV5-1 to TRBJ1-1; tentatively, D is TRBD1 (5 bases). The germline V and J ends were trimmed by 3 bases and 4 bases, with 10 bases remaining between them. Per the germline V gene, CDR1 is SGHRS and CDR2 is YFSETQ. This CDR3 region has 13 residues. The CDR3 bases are TGCGCCAGCAGCTACGACAGATCCACTGAAGCTTTCTTT. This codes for CASSYDRSTEAFF.

The chain's CDR3 is CASSPSRGQGTHNEQFF. The CDR3 coding sequence is TGTGCCAGCAGCCCCTCGAGGGGACAGGGAACCCACAATGAGCAGTTCTTC. The chain links TRBV7-3 to TRBJ2-1, with 9 bases fitting TRBD1. This CDR3 has 17 residues. Germline V gene data show CDR1 as SGHTA and CDR2 as FQGTGA. Trimming at V came to 5 bases and at J to 5 bases, leaving 13 bases not matched to a gene.

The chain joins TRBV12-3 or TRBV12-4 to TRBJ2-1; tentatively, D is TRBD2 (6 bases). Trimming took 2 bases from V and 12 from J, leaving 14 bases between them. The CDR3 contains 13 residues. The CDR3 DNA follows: TGTGCCAGCAGTTTAAGTTCTAGCGTGACGCAGTTCTTC. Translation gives CASSLSSSVTQFF.

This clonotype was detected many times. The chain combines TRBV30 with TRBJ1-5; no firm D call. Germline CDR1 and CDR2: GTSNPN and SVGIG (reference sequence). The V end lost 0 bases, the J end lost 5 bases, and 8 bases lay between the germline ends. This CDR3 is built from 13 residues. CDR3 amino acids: CAWSVGGHQPQHF. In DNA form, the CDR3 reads TGTGCCTGGAGTGTGGGTGGTCATCAGCCCCAGCATTTT.

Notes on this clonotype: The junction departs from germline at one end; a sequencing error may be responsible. This CDR3 is CSSSLGEGGQPQYF. In DNA, the CDR3 is TGTTCCAGCAGCTTGGGCGAAGGAGGTCAGCCCCAGTATTTT. This sequence joins TRBV5-8 and TRBJ1-5; D perhaps matches TRBD2 (5 bases). The DNA matches TRBJ2-3 better at its end, which makes the J call doubtful. Germline V lookup: CDR1 SGHTS, CDR2 YDEGEE. The CDR3 is 14 amino acids.

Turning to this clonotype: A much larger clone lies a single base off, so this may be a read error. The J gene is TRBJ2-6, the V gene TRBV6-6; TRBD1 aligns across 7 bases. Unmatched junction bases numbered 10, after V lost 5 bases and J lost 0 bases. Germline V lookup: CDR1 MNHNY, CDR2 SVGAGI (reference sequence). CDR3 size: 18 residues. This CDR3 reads CASSAPGQTSSGANVLTF. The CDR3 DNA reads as TGTGCCAGCAGTGCCCCGGGACAGACCAGCTCTGGGGCCAACGTCCTGACTTTC.

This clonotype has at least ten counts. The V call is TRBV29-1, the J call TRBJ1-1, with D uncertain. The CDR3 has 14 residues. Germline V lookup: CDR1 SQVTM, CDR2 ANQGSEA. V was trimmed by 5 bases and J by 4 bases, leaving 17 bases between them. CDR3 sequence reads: CSVLKDFVGTEAFF. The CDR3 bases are TGCAGCGTTTTAAAGGATTTCGTCGGCACTGAAGCTTTCTTT.

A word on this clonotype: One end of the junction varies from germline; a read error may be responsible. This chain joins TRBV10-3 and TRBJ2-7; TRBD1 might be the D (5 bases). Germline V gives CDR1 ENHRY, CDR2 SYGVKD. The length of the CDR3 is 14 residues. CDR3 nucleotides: TGTGCCATCAGTGGAGTAGGGGTGGTCTACGTGCAGTACTTC. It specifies CAISGVGVVYVQYF.

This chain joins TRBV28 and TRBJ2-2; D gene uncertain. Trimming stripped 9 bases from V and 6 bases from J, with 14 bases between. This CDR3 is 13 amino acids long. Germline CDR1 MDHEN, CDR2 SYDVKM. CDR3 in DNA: TGTGCCAGTGACTCGGTTAACGCCGGGGAGCTGTTTTTT. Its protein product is CASDSVNAGELFF.

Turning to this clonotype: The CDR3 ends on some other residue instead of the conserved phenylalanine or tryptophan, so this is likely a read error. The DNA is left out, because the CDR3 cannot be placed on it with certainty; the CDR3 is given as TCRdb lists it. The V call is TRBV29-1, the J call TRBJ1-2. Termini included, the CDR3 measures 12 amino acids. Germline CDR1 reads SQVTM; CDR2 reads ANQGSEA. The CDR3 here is CSVRDGLLGYTI.

The CDR3 DNA reads as TGTGCCACCATCAGGGGGGCGAGGGAGCAGTACTTC. Translation: CATIRGAREQYF. The chain uses TRBV28 and TRBJ2-7; D possibly corresponds to TRBD1 (7 bases). The CDR3 contains 12 residues. CDR1 and CDR2 (germline): MDHEN, SYDVKM. With 10 bases removed from V and 7 bases from J, the gap between germline ends came to 17 bases.

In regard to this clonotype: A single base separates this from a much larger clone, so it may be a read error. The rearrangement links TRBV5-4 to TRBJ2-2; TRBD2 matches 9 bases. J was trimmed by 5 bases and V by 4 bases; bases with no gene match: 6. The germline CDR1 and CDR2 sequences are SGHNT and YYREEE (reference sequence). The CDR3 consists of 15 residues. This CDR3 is CASSRCGRGTGELFF. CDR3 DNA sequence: TGTGCCAGCAGCCGTTGCGGGAGGGGGACCGGGGAGCTGTTTTTT.

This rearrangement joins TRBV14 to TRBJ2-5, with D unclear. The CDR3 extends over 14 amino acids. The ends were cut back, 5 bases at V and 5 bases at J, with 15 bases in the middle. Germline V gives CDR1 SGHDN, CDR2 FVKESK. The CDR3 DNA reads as TGTGCCAGCAGCTCATGGGATGTGCAGGAGACCCAGTACTTC. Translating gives CASSSWDVQETQYF.